These 25 T cell receptor beta chains came from one sample sequenced in a study of T cell responses to AZD1222 COVID-19 vaccine. Measured with immunoSEQ multiplex PCR; TCRdb has only the in-frame clones, and not every one. The table has 80,000 to 95,000 clones, around 92% seen once. The sequences come from peripheral blood, collected on day 0 of AZD1222 vaccination. These receptors came from an adult in good health.

This clone was recorded once. The genes are TRBV7-2 and TRBJ2-1; D is undetermined. This CDR3 has 14 amino acids. Trimming took 1 base from V and 2 from J, leaving 6 bases between them. From germline, CDR1 is SGHTA and CDR2 FQGNSA. CDR3 region: CASSLEPPYNEQFF. The CDR3 DNA is TGTGCCAGCAGCTTAGAACCACCCTACAATGAGCAGTTCTTC.

The CDR3 DNA is TGTGCCAGCAGTTATCTGGGCAGGGCGAACACTGAAGCTTTCTTT. Its translation is CASSYLGRANTEAFF. This chain joins TRBV5-6 and TRBJ1-1; tentatively, D is TRBD1 (5 bases). V lost 5 bases, J lost 1 base, and 15 bases lay in between. From germline, CDR1 is SGHDT and CDR2 YYEEEE. The CDR3 loop spans 15 amino acids.

The genes are TRBV30 and TRBJ1-3; D is uncertain. Germline V CDR1 and CDR2: GTSNPN, SVGIG (reference sequence). The CDR3 extends over 14 amino acids. The CDR3 DNA follows: TGTGTGCTTGTCCGGACCCCCTACGGAAACACCATATATTTT. It codes for CVLVRTPYGNTIYF.

This chain links TRBV27 with TRBJ2-7; a possible D gene is TRBD1 (6 bases). Trimming removed 3 bases at V and 2 bases at J, with 14 bases between. Germline loops: CDR1 MNHEY, CDR2 SMNVEV (reference sequence). The CDR3 runs 15 residues. The CDR3 spells CASSFLPGVTYEQYF. The CDR3 DNA follows: TGTGCCAGCAGTTTCTTGCCAGGGGTCACCTACGAGCAGTACTTC.

CDR3 sequence reads: CASRFGQGGLVGEQFF. The CDR3 region has the DNA TGTGCCAGTAGATTTGGACAGGGGGGGCTCGTTGGTGAGCAGTTCTTC. The chain carries TRBV19 and TRBJ2-1, with 10 bases matching TRBD1. The CDR3 consists of 16 residues. The junction had 14 bases not matched to a gene; V was cut back by 6 bases and J by 9 bases. CDR1 and CDR2 from the germline V gene are LNHDA and SQIVND (reference sequence).

V gene TRBV5-1 combines with J gene TRBJ2-3, with D perhaps being TRBD1 or TRBD2 (5 bases each). Germline CDR1 SGHRS, CDR2 YFSETQ. The CDR3 is 16 residues long. Trimming pared 4 bases from V and 5 bases from J, leaving 20 bases between. The CDR3 region has the DNA TGCGCCAGCAGCAAAGCCCGGATCGGGACCGAAGATACGCAGTATTTT. Amino acid sequence: CASSKARIGTEDTQYF.

This clone was counted only a few times. The chain links TRBV10-3 to TRBJ2-2; 11 bases are shared with TRBD1. CDR1 is ENHRY and CDR2 is SYGVKD in the germline V gene. With V trimmed by 10 bases and J by 6 bases, 4 bases remained unmatched. This CDR3 spans 13 amino acids. CDR3 loop: CATLGQGAGELFF. In DNA, the CDR3 is TGTGCCACTTTGGGACAGGGGGCCGGGGAGCTGTTTTTT.

The chain carries TRBV12-3 or TRBV12-4 and TRBJ1-2; unclear D gene. V shed 5 bases and J shed 7 bases, with 14 bases lying between them. The CDR3 runs 13 residues. Written as DNA, the CDR3 is TGTGCCAGCAGTCGTCTCCCGGTACTTGGCTACACCTTC. This sequence encodes CASSRLPVLGYTF.

V gene TRBV7-3 combines with J gene TRBJ1-1, with TRBD1 matching 11 bases. J gave up 4 bases and V 4 bases, and 2 bases lay outside the gene matches. Germline assignment: CDR1 SGHTA and CDR2 FQGTGA. The CDR3 loop spans 14 amino acids. Here the CDR3 DNA reads TGTGCCAGCAGCTCCGGGACAGGGGGCACTGAAGCTTTCTTT. This gives the protein CASSSGTGGTEAFF. Full variable domain (remainder filled in from reference TRBV7-3 and TRBJ1-1): GAGVSQTPSNKVTEKGKYVELRCDPISGHTALYWYRQSLGQGPEFLIYFQGTGAADDSGLPNDRFFAVRPEGSVSTLKIQRTERGDSAVYLCASSSGTGGTEAFFGQGTRLTVV.

The CDR3 DNA follows: TGCAGCGCTACAAACCGGGACAGGGGATACGAGCAGTACTTC. Translation: CSATNRDRGYEQYF. This chain joins TRBV29-1 and TRBJ2-7; 10 bases are a match to TRBD1. Unmatched junction bases numbered 10, after V lost 7 bases and J lost 4 bases. The CDR3 consists of 14 residues. Germline V CDR1 and CDR2: SQVTM, ANQGSEA.

The CDR3 bases are TGTGCCAGCAGTTCCCGACTAGCGGGGAGCTCCTACGAGCAGTACTTC. Amino acid sequence: CASSSRLAGSSYEQYF. The chain couples TRBV6-5 to TRBJ2-7; 11 nucleotides line up with TRBD2. V was pared by 4 bases and J by 0 bases, with 5 bases of the junction left unmatched. Germline V gene lookup returns CDR1 MNHEY and CDR2 SVGAGI. The CDR3 is 16 amino acids.

V usage is TRBV6-5 and J usage is TRBJ1-1, with 7 bases aligning to TRBD1. The CDR3 is 14 residues long. Trimming removed 6 bases from V and 5 bases from J; junction bases left unmatched: 9. Germline CDR1 MNHEY, CDR2 SVGAGI. The CDR3 DNA sequence: TGTGCCAGCAGCCAGCCCCCAGGGGGGACTGAAGCTTTCTTT. Its protein product is CASSQPPGGTEAFF.

In its sample, this clone was seen once. The V call is TRBV27, the J call TRBJ1-2; 7 nucleotides agree with TRBD1. J was trimmed by 2 bases and V by 6 bases; bases with no gene match: 15. The CDR3 is 17 amino acids. Germline loops: CDR1 MNHEY, CDR2 SMNVEV (reference sequence). CDR3 loop: CASRPKYRTGVNYGYTF. CDR3 coding DNA: TGTGCCAGCAGACCTAAATATAGGACAGGTGTAAACTATGGCTACACCTTC.

The table lists this clone with a count of one. The chain has TRBV10-2 and TRBJ2-2, with 11 bases identical to TRBD2. V shed 2 bases and J 3 bases; nucleotides not matched to a gene: 5. Germline CDR1 is WSHSY and CDR2 is SAAADI. CDR3 length equals 17 residues. The CDR3 region has the DNA TGCGCCAGCAGTGAGAGAGTAGCGGGAGGGGACACCGGGGAGCTGTTTTTT. Translation: CASSERVAGGDTGELFF.

The count of this clone is one. The V and J genes are TRBV7-2 and TRBJ1-1; D might be TRBD1 (5 bases). Looked up from germline, CDR1 is SGHTA and CDR2 is FQGNSA. Trimming stripped 5 bases from V and 1 base from J, with 11 bases between. This CDR3 spans 14 amino acids. The CDR3 DNA follows: TGTGCCAGCAGCATATCGACAGCGAACACTGAAGCTTTCTTT. Its protein product is CASSISTANTEAFF.

The chain has TRBV9 and TRBJ2-7; 8 bases line up with TRBD2. CDR1 and CDR2 from the germline V gene are SGDLS and YYNGEE. This CDR3 spans 16 amino acids. With 0 bases clipped from V and 0 bases from J, the junction kept 5 bases outside the gene matches. The CDR3 nucleotides are TGTGCCAGCAGCGTAGGGCCCAGCGGGAGCTCCTACGAGCAGTACTTC. Translating gives CASSVGPSGSSYEQYF.

The rearrangement uses TRBV24-1 and TRBJ1-5; TRBD1 matches 9 bases. The trim removed 9 bases at V and 6 bases at J, leaving 2 bases unmatched. The germline V gene has CDR1 KGHDR and CDR2 SFDVKD. This CDR3 has 12 residues. CDR3: CATGTGTQPQHF. The CDR3, as DNA: TGTGCCACCGGGACAGGGACTCAGCCCCAGCATTTT.

The chain has TRBV19 and TRBJ2-1; maybe TRBD1 (5 bases). The germline V gene has CDR1 LNHDA and CDR2 SQIVND (reference sequence). The CDR3 consists of 14 residues. The V and J ends lost 10 bases and 4 bases respectively, with 17 bases between them. The CDR3 DNA reads as TGTGCCACCTTGGGGCCGACCCCTTACAATGAGCAGTTCTTC. Translation gives CATLGPTPYNEQFF.

J is TRBJ1-2 and V is TRBV19; D is undetermined. Germline V gives CDR1 LNHDA, CDR2 SQIVND (reference sequence). V lost 6 bases, J lost 1 base, and 6 bases lay in between. The CDR3 is made up of 12 amino acids. The CDR3: CASRRVNYGYTF. In nucleotides, the CDR3 is TGTGCCAGTAGGAGGGTTAACTATGGCTACACCTTC.

This clone has a handful of counts. The genes are TRBV28 and TRBJ2-7; 10 bases agree with TRBD1. The CDR3 contains 15 residues. The V gene's germline CDR1 is MDHEN and CDR2 SYDVKM. V lost 5 bases to trimming and J lost 5 bases; unmatched junction nucleotides: 9. This chain's CDR3 is CASSQIGTGDHEQYF. CDR3 nucleotide sequence: TGTGCCAGCAGTCAAATCGGGACAGGGGATCACGAGCAGTACTTC. Using reference TRBV28 and TRBJ2-7 for the parts outside the CDR3, the full variable domain is DVKVTQSSRYLVKRTGEKVFLECVQDMDHENMFWYRQDPGLGLRLIYFSYDVKMKEKGDIPEGYSVSREKKERFSLILESASTNQTSMYLCASSQIGTGDHEQYFGPGTRLTVT.

The CDR3 DNA reads TGCAGCGTGGACAGGGACAGGGGAAACTATGGCTACACCTTC. This gives the protein CSVDRDRGNYGYTF. This chain links TRBV29-1 with TRBJ1-2; the match to TRBD1 covers 10 bases. The CDR3 length is 14 residues. Germline V gene data show CDR1 as SQVTM and CDR2 as ANQGSEA. Trimming removed 6 bases from V and 2 bases from J; junction bases left unmatched: 6.

In nucleotides, the CDR3 is TGTGCCAGCAGTTTCATTGCAGGGATGAACAATTCACCCCTCCACTTT. Its translation: CASSFIAGMNNSPLHF. V usage is TRBV27 and J usage is TRBJ1-6, with a possible D match to TRBD1 (5 bases). Looked up from germline, CDR1 is MNHEY and CDR2 is SMNVEV (reference sequence). The CDR3 spans 16 residues. V lost 3 bases and J lost 7, with 16 bases in between.

This clone was found once. This rearrangement joins TRBV25-1 to TRBJ1-2; possibly TRBD1 for D (6 bases). Germline assignment: CDR1 MGHDK and CDR2 SYGVNS. V lost 1 base, J lost 4 bases, and 19 bases lay in between. The CDR3 covers 17 residues. CDR3 nucleotide sequence: TGTGCCAGCAGTGAATCCGCAGGGGTGGGGGTTGGCTATGGCTACACCTTC. Translation: CASSESAGVGVGYGYTF.

The chain couples TRBV10-1 to TRBJ2-5, with D uncertain. CDR1 and CDR2 from the germline V gene are WNHNN and SYGVQD (reference sequence). The CDR3 contains 13 residues. Trimming left V 1 base short and J 3 bases short, with 6 bases between. CDR3 DNA sequence: TGCGCCAGCAGTGAGTTGGGTAAAGAGACCCAGTACTTC. It codes for CASSELGKETQYF.

The V call is TRBV10-2, the J call TRBJ1-6; 7 bases are a match to TRBD1. This CDR3 spans 13 amino acids. With V trimmed by 9 bases and J by 4 bases, 3 bases remained unmatched. CDR1 is WSHSY and CDR2 is SAAADI in the germline V gene. The CDR3 reads CARRQGYNSPLHF. The DNA for the CDR3 is TGCGCCAGAAGACAGGGTTATAATTCACCCCTCCACTTT.